The 7 T cell receptor beta chains given below trace back to one sample, sequenced in a study of blood T cell repertoires in COVID-19. The repertoire was sequenced with immunoSEQ multiplex PCR; TCRdb's copy has only in-frame clones and lacks some. The repertoire has just under 350,000 clones, almost 90% of them found once; the top ten carry approximately 7.4%. The specimen sequenced was peripheral blood. Receptors originate from a woman aged 70 to 79 with COVID-19, enrolled during active disease.

The rearrangement uses TRBV7-3 and TRBJ1-2; TRBD1 is a possible D gene (6 bases). This CDR3 is built from 14 residues. The germline V gene has CDR1 SGHTA and CDR2 FQGTGA. Trimming took off 4 bases at V and 2 bases at J, with 11 bases between the two ends. The CDR3 spells CASSSSQGNYGYTF. The CDR3 DNA follows: TGTGCCAGCAGCTCAAGCCAGGGGAACTATGGCTACACCTTC. Using reference TRBV7-3 and TRBJ1-2 for the parts outside the CDR3, the full variable domain is GAGVSQTPSNKVTEKGKYVELRCDPISGHTALYWYRQSLGQGPEFLIYFQGTGAADDSGLPNDRFFAVRPEGSVSTLKIQRTERGDSAVYLCASSSSQGNYGYTFGSGTRLTVV.

The V gene is TRBV3-1 (or the pseudogene TRBV3-2), the J gene TRBJ2-3; 9 bases fit TRBD2. V dropped 5 bases and J dropped 3; count of bases not matched to a gene: 3. Germline CDR1 LGHDT, CDR2 YNNKEL (reference sequence). This CDR3 is built from 14 residues. In nucleotides, the CDR3 is TGTGCCAGCAGCATTAGCGGGGGTACAGATACGCAGTATTTT. As protein: CASSISGGTDTQYF.

V is TRBV7-2 and J is TRBJ2-3, with D tentatively TRBD2 (6 bases). The V and J ends lost 1 base and 6 bases respectively, with 8 bases between them. This CDR3 is 13 amino acids long. Germline loops: CDR1 SGHTA, CDR2 FQGNSA. Here the CDR3 reads CASSLGRGDTQYF. The CDR3 nucleotides read TGTGCCAGCAGCTTAGGTCGGGGGGATACGCAGTATTTT.

V is TRBV11-2 and J is TRBJ2-7; 7 nucleotides agree with TRBD2. The germline CDR1 and CDR2 sequences are SGHAT and FQNNGV. J gave up 4 bases and V 0 bases, and 12 bases lay outside the gene matches. The CDR3 extends over 17 amino acids. CDR3 loop: CASSLERQLGGSYEQYF. The DNA of the CDR3 is TGTGCCAGCAGCTTAGAGCGTCAGCTCGGGGGGTCTTACGAGCAGTACTTC.

This chain connects TRBV12-3 or TRBV12-4 to TRBJ2-7; perhaps TRBD2 as D (5 bases). The germline V and J ends were trimmed by 5 bases and 3 bases, with 11 bases remaining between them. The CDR3 runs 13 residues. CDR3 in amino acids: CASSLGRDYEQYF. The CDR3 DNA sequence: TGTGCCAGCAGTCTAGGACGGGACTACGAGCAGTACTTC.

The chain has TRBV12-5 and TRBJ2-1; D is unresolved. The CDR3 consists of 11 residues. Trimming cost V 4 bases and J 9 bases, with 7 bases left between them. Per the germline V gene, CDR1 is LGHNT and CDR2 is FRNRAP. CDR3 in DNA: TGTGCTAGTGGTTCCACAGCTGAGCAGTTCTTC. Protein: CASGSTAEQFF.

J is TRBJ1-6 and V is TRBV6-5; TRBD1 might be the D (6 bases). V lost 3 bases and J 10 bases, leaving 19 bases between the germline ends. This CDR3 contains 16 residues. CDR1 and CDR2 (germline): MNHEY, SVGAGI. The CDR3 loop reads CASSYGHRVGDSPLHF. The DNA of the CDR3 is TGTGCCAGCAGTTATGGACACAGGGTAGGGGACTCACCCCTCCACTTT.